This T cell receptor (beta chain) comes out of a study of CD8 T cells in ankylosing spondylitis. Making use of molecular barcodes, quantitative 5'-RACE generated TCR beta libraries. TCRdb itself ran the 5' RACE reads through MiXCR, one entry per CDR3 protein. Of 230,000 or so distinct CDR3 sequences listed, more than 20% are singletons. There are 15 residues in the CDR3. Germline CDR1 reads SGHKS; CDR2 reads YYEKEE (reference sequence). Trimming took 2 bases from V and 3 from J, leaving 15 bases between them. Study-level points and caveats: Characteristic, it appeared, of ankylosing spondylitis blood was a TCR beta motif of eight highly homologous variants.

This clonotype was counted between two and nine times. The antigen is unknown. The gene calls are TRBV5-5 and TRBJ2-7; D unresolved. The specimen sequenced was blood, either unsorted or a sorted T cell fraction (not recorded which). The sequence was collected from a male donor with ankylosing spondylitis or in good health (not recorded which). This chain's CDR3 is CASSFSTDTYYEQYF. The DNA for the CDR3 is TGTGCCAGCAGCTTCAGTACCGACACTTACTACGAGCAGTACTTC.